One and the same sample provided the 28 T cell receptor beta chains below, sequenced in a study of blood T cell repertoires in COVID-19 (dated by TCRdb to 2019 to 2021). The library was built by means of the immunoSEQ multiplex PCR assay. What TCRdb holds here is the immuneACCESS table cut down to in-frame rearrangements. Part of the clones is not present; checked against another copy, under half of the missing clones reflect an unresolved V gene, and the others are unexplained. Counted in this sample were 200,000 to 250,000 clones; around 90% of them appeared once. 5.5% to 7.5% of the sample goes to the ten largest clones. Sequenced: peripheral blood. These receptors originate from a woman in her 70s with active or convalescent COVID-19.

The rearrangement joins TRBV19 to TRBJ1-5; 7 positions match TRBD1. Germline-derived CDR1 and CDR2 are LNHDA and SQIVND (reference sequence). J was trimmed by 2 bases and V by 1 base; bases with no gene match: 8. This CDR3 is built from 17 residues. CDR3 sequence (DNA): TGTGCCAGTAGTATAGCGACAGGGCCAGGCGGCAATCAGCCCCAGCATTTT. This sequence encodes CASSIATGPGGNQPQHF.

For the CDR3, the DNA is TGTGCCAGTAGCCTGGACAGGGGACCGGGAAAGACCCAGTACTTC. As protein: CASSLDRGPGKTQYF. The rearrangement links TRBV19 to TRBJ2-5; TRBD1 matches at 9 bases. Germline V CDR1 and CDR2: LNHDA, SQIVND (reference sequence). CDR3 length equals 15 residues. V lost 6 bases and J lost 6; bases outside the gene matches: 11.

This sequence joins TRBV19 and TRBJ1-4; D is undetermined. The germline gives CDR1 LNHDA, CDR2 SQIVND (reference sequence). The CDR3 length is 16 residues. The germline V and J ends were trimmed by 5 bases and 7 bases, with 20 bases remaining between them. The CDR3 loop is CASSALGSGVGEKLFF. The DNA for the CDR3 is TGTGCCAGTAGTGCTCTTGGGAGTGGAGTAGGTGAAAAACTGTTTTTT.

The gene calls are TRBV27 and TRBJ2-7, with TRBD1 as a possible D gene (5 bases). The V gene's germline CDR1 is MNHEY and CDR2 SMNVEV (reference sequence). The length of the CDR3 is 13 residues. Trimming left V 1 base short and J 4 bases short, with 8 bases between. Written as DNA, the CDR3 is TGTGCCAGCAGTTTATTTAGGGGTTACGAGCAGTACTTC. Protein: CASSLFRGYEQYF.

The chain combines TRBV3-1 (or the pseudogene TRBV3-2) with TRBJ1-2; D unclear. Trimming removed 7 bases from V and 5 bases from J, with 14 bases in between. Germline lookup yields CDR1 LGHDT and CDR2 YNNKEL (reference sequence). The CDR3 is 13 residues long. DNA for the CDR3: TGTGCCAGCACCCTCCGGGTTGGGTATGGCTACACCTTC. Amino acid sequence: CASTLRVGYGYTF.

V is TRBV3-1 (or the pseudogene TRBV3-2) and J is TRBJ2-3; 9 positions match TRBD1. Per germline, CDR1 LGHDT and CDR2 YNNKEL (reference sequence). J lost 5 bases, V lost 1 base, and 4 bases had no gene match. The CDR3 has 15 residues. CDR3 nucleotides: TGTGCCAGCAGCCAAGGACAGGGGGTTGGAGATACGCAGTATTTT. Encoded protein: CASSQGQGVGDTQYF.

The CDR3 is CASSLEDRNSPLHF. CDR3 DNA sequence: TGTGCCAGCAGCTTGGAGGACAGGAATTCACCCCTCCACTTT. The chain carries TRBV5-5 and TRBJ1-6, with 7 bases lining up with TRBD1. CDR1 and CDR2 from the germline V gene are SGHKS and YYEKEE (reference sequence). The J segment lost 7 bases and the V segment lost 0 bases, leaving 1 base of the junction unmatched. The CDR3 totals 14 residues.

Only a few counts were recorded for this clone. The V call is TRBV11-2, the J call TRBJ1-2; 9 positions agree with TRBD1. This CDR3 is built from 16 residues. Germline loops: CDR1 SGHAT, CDR2 FQNNGV. Trimming at V came to 0 bases and at J to 7 bases, leaving 9 bases not matched to a gene. CDR3 DNA: TGTGCCAGCAGCTTAGATTGGGACAGGGAGGTTGCTGGCTACACCTTC. Translation gives CASSLDWDREVAGYTF.

This chain connects TRBV5-8 to TRBJ1-5; 7 nucleotides line up with TRBD1. Trimming removed 4 bases from V and 2 bases from J; junction bases left unmatched: 6. The CDR3 is 15 amino acids. Germline V gene sequence: CDR1 SGHTS, CDR2 YDEGEE. The CDR3: CASSRRQGGNQPQHF. CDR3 coding DNA: TGTGCCAGCAGCCGAAGACAGGGTGGCAATCAGCCCCAGCATTTT.

The genes are TRBV6-5 and TRBJ1-2; 9 nucleotides match TRBD1. Germline CDR1 and CDR2: MNHEY and SVGAGI. This CDR3 is built from 14 residues. Trimming took 3 bases from V and 6 from J; bases not matched to a gene: 5. CDR3 in DNA: TGTGCCAGCAGTTATTCGAGGACAGGGGATGGCTACACCTTC. Amino acid sequence: CASSYSRTGDGYTF.

The rearrangement uses TRBV5-1 and TRBJ2-3; D is ambiguous. The CDR3 covers 13 residues. The V end was cut by 5 bases, the J end by 13 bases, with 20 bases between. Germline assignment: CDR1 SGHRS and CDR2 YFSETQ. Here the CDR3 DNA reads TGCGCCAGCAGTCCTGGAAGTGAGACAATCAAGTATTTT. Protein product: CASSPGSETIKYF.

Details on this clone: Other nucleotide sequences in the sample specify the same CDR3. The chain is built from TRBV2 and TRBJ1-4, with TRBD1 identical over 11 bases. The CDR3 consists of 14 residues. V shed 3 bases, J shed 8 bases, and the junction held 2 bases outside the gene matches. Germline CDR1 SNHLY, CDR2 FYNNEI. The CDR3 sequence: CASSDGQGAEKLFF. The CDR3 nucleotides read TGTGCCAGCAGTGACGGACAGGGGGCGGAAAAACTGTTTTTT.

The chain carries TRBV19 and TRBJ1-3; TRBD1 matches at 7 bases. CDR3 length equals 14 residues. Germline values: CDR1 LNHDA, CDR2 SQIVND (reference sequence). The junction had 8 bases not matched to a gene; V was cut back by 8 bases and J by 4 bases. The CDR3 here is CASSGQPEGNTIYF. As DNA, the CDR3 is TGTGCCAGTTCGGGACAGCCGGAGGGAAACACCATATATTTT.

This chain links TRBV7-2 with TRBJ1-1; TRBD1 agrees at 7 bases. Looked up from germline, CDR1 is SGHTA and CDR2 is FQGNSA. CDR3 length: 14 amino acids. Trimming cost V 3 bases and J 1 base; bases outside gene matches: 2. CDR3 sequence: CASSFRDRNTEAFF. The CDR3 DNA sequence: TGTGCCAGCAGCTTCCGGGACAGGAACACTGAAGCTTTCTTT.

CDR3: CASSFSSYEQYF. In DNA form, the CDR3 reads TGTGCCAGCAGCTTTTCCAGCTACGAGCAGTACTTC. The chain is built from TRBV11-2 and TRBJ2-7; no clear D. This CDR3 spans 12 amino acids. Trimming pared 3 bases from V and 3 bases from J, leaving 6 bases between. Per germline, CDR1 SGHAT and CDR2 FQNNGV.

The V and J genes are TRBV19 and TRBJ2-4; the D is unclear. The CDR3 totals 14 residues. Germline loops: CDR1 LNHDA, CDR2 SQIVND (reference sequence). V gave up 6 bases and J gave up 6 bases, with 15 bases separating them. CDR3 residues: CASRYEPSGNIQYF. The CDR3 bases are TGTGCCAGTAGGTACGAACCTTCCGGAAACATTCAGTACTTC.

The genes are TRBV6-5 and TRBJ2-3, with D possibly being TRBD2 (6 bases). Looked up from germline, CDR1 is MNHEY and CDR2 is SVGAGI. The ends were cut back, 2 bases at V and 0 bases at J, with 6 bases in the middle. CDR3 size: 14 residues. The CDR3 loop is CASSYGGSTDTQYF. DNA for the CDR3: TGTGCCAGCAGTTACGGGGGGAGCACAGATACGCAGTATTTT.

This chain joins TRBV6-5 and TRBJ1-2, with a weak D call TRBD1 (5 bases). Trimming shortened V by 8 bases and J by 4 bases, and 8 bases separated the two germline ends. The CDR3 is 11 residues long. Germline V gene sequence: CDR1 MNHEY, CDR2 SVGAGI. The chain's CDR3 is CASSGGYGYTF. The CDR3 DNA is TGTGCCAGCTCCGGGGGCTATGGCTACACCTTC.

This chain uses TRBV19 with TRBJ1-4, with D tentatively TRBD1 (6 bases). The CDR3 is 14 amino acids. V lost 9 bases and J 3 bases, leaving 14 bases between the germline ends. Per germline, CDR1 LNHDA and CDR2 SQIVND (reference sequence). CDR3 amino acids: CASRGGGANEKLFF. The CDR3 coding sequence is TGTGCCAGCCGAGGGGGTGGCGCTAATGAAAAACTGTTTTTT.

CDR3 protein: CASSQEIVGQGQETQYF. CDR3 DNA sequence: TGCGCCAGCAGCCAAGAGATAGTGGGACAGGGCCAAGAGACCCAGTACTTC. The chain is built from TRBV4-1 and TRBJ2-5, with TRBD1 identical over 9 bases. The germline gives CDR1 MGHRA, CDR2 YSYEKL. V shed 0 bases and J 1 base; nucleotides not matched to a gene: 6. This CDR3 contains 17 residues.

The CDR3 region is CASIRTNTEAFF. The CDR3 region has the DNA TGCGCCAGCATTAGGACAAACACTGAAGCTTTCTTT. V is TRBV10-1 and J is TRBJ1-1; possibly TRBD1 for D (5 bases). The length of the CDR3 is 12 residues. CDR1 and CDR2 from the germline V gene are WNHNN and SYGVQD (reference sequence). Trimming shortened V by 7 bases and J by 2 bases, and 8 bases separated the two germline ends.

The chain couples TRBV15 to TRBJ1-6; D gene uncertain. The ends were cut back, 1 base at V and 7 bases at J, with 5 bases in the middle. Per the germline V gene, CDR1 is LNHNV and CDR2 is YYDKDF (reference sequence). This CDR3 is built from 13 residues. CDR3 region: CATSRGPNSPLHF. The CDR3 DNA follows: TGTGCCACCAGCAGAGGTCCGAATTCACCCCTCCACTTT.

The chain couples TRBV14 to TRBJ2-1; D remains ambiguous. V was clipped by 1 base and J by 6 bases, with 7 bases between them. The CDR3 runs to 13 residues. From germline, CDR1 is SGHDN and CDR2 FVKESK. The CDR3 DNA reads as TGTGCCAGCAGCCAAGGACTTCTCAATGAGCAGTTCTTC. The encoded protein is CASSQGLLNEQFF.

This clone showed up just once. The chain employs TRBV19 and TRBJ2-2, with 8 nucleotides matching TRBD1. After removal of 7 bases from V and 5 bases from J, the junction contained 9 bases not matched to a gene. This CDR3 contains 15 residues. Germline V gene lookup returns CDR1 LNHDA and CDR2 SQIVND (reference sequence). The CDR3 loop reads CASTMPGGVTGELFF. The CDR3 region has the DNA TGTGCCAGTACGATGCCAGGGGGCGTTACCGGGGAGCTGTTTTTT.

This rearrangement joins TRBV7-9 to TRBJ2-7, with D perhaps TRBD1 (6 bases). Germline V gene data show CDR1 as SEHNR and CDR2 as FQNEAQ (reference sequence). The CDR3 is 14 amino acids. Trimming removed 5 bases from V and 3 bases from J, with 14 bases in between. The CDR3 is CASSPPGQYYEQYF. In nucleotides, the CDR3 is TGTGCCAGCAGCCCGCCAGGACAGTACTACGAGCAGTACTTC.

This chain connects TRBV10-2 to TRBJ2-7; D might be TRBD1 (6 bases). The CDR3 covers 14 residues. Per the germline V gene, CDR1 is WSHSY and CDR2 is SAAADI. V was cut by 2 bases and J by 6 bases, with 14 bases left in between. In nucleotides, the CDR3 is TGCGCCAGCAGTGAGGGGACACTGGCTGGCGAGCAGTACTTC. Amino acid sequence: CASSEGTLAGEQYF.

The V call is TRBV11-3, the J call TRBJ2-5; the match to TRBD2 covers 8 bases. Germline V lookup: CDR1 SGHNT, CDR2 YENEEA. There are 14 residues in the CDR3. Germline trimming cut 5 bases from V and 5 bases from J; bases unmatched to any gene: 7. The CDR3 bases are TGTGCCAGCAGCCCCGGGGGGGCGCGGGAGACCCAGTACTTC. This gives the protein CASSPGGARETQYF.

The chain carries TRBV30 and TRBJ1-4; D unresolved. The CDR3 sequence is 14 residues long. The germline V gene encodes CDR1 GTSNPN and CDR2 SVGIG (reference sequence). Deletions cut 1 base from V and 3 bases from J, with 9 bases between. The CDR3 DNA is TGTGCCTGGAGTGATGGCAGGCCTAATGAAAAACTGTTTTTT. It is translated as CAWSDGRPNEKLFF. Complete variable domain (other parts from reference TRBV30 and TRBJ1-4): SQTIHQWPATLVQPVGSPLSLECTVEGTSNPNLYWYRQAAGRGLQLLFYSVGIGQISSEVPQNLSASRPQDRQFILSSKKLLLSDSGFYLCAWSDGRPNEKLFFGSGTQLSVL.